This T cell receptor (beta chain) stems from a study of regulatory T cells in long-lasting Graves disease. General study findings and limits: Favored usage of TRBV28, TRBJ1-2 and TRBJ2-5 was recorded in persistent disease. Persistent patients had a count of shared public clonotypes (under 3,000) that exceeded that of new patients (approximately 1,000).

Time point here: persistent/refractory GD, antithyroid drugs over 5 years with positive TRAb. TCR sequences were obtained from RNA taken from PBMCs. The CDR3 contains 15 residues. Trimming took 5 bases from V and 5 from J; bases not matched to a gene: 7. Germline V lookup: CDR1 MNHNS, CDR2 SASEGT. Investigators prepared the TCR beta libraries by applying iRepertoire HTBI primers and Arm-PCR of CDR3 regions. TCRdb reanalysed the multiplex PCR reads using MiXCR and keeps one entry per CDR3 protein. Among more than 650,000 distinct CDR3 sequences listed, 30% were seen once. This clonotype was picked up a small number of times. The antigen is undetermined.

This chain uses TRBV6-1 with TRBJ2-5; 11 nucleotides agree with TRBD2. The source was peripheral blood mononuclear cells (PBMCs), collected when the disease was refractory, from a patient treated with antithyroid drugs. The sequence came from a female donor with Graves disease. CDR3 residues: CASSQGLAAAETQYF. CDR3 sequence (DNA): TGTGCCAGCAGTCAGGGACTAGCGGCGGCGGAGACCCAGTACTTC.